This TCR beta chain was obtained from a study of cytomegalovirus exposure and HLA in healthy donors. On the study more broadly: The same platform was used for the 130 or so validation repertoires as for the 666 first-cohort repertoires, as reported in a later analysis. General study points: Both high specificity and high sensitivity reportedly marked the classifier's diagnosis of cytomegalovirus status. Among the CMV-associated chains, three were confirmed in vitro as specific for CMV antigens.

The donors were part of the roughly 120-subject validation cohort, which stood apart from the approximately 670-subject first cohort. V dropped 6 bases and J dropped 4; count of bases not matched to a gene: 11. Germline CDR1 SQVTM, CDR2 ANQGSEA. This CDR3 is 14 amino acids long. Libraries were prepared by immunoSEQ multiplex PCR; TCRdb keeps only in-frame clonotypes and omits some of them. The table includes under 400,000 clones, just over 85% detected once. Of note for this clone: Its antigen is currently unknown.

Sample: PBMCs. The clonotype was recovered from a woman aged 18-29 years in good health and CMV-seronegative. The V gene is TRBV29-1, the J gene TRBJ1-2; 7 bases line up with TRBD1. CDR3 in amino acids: CSVSQGSGFYGYTF. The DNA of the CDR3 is TGCAGCGTCTCACAGGGGTCAGGATTCTATGGCTACACCTTC.